What follows are 13 T cell receptor beta chains derived from one specimen sequenced in a study of regulatory T cells in long-lasting Graves disease. Time point denoted: newly diagnosed GD, antithyroid drugs for less than 3 months. Scientists built the TCR library using RNA that was extracted from PBMCs. Arm-PCR of CDR3 regions and iRepertoire HTBI primers were used to build TCR beta libraries. TCRdb reprocessed the multiplex PCR reads with MiXCR, giving one entry per CDR3 protein. Of 400,000 to 500,000 distinct CDR3 sequences in the sample, about 15% were seen once. These records were also assigned to another study, of T cells in Graves' hyperthyroidism and ophthalmopathy.

This specimen was peripheral blood mononuclear cells (PBMCs), taken at new diagnosis, from a patient treated with antithyroid drugs. Every receptor here comes from a young woman with Graves disease.

This clonotype was observed many times. The V gene is TRBV3-1, the J gene TRBJ2-6; the D gene is possibly TRBD1 (6 bases). The CDR3 loop spans 18 amino acids. The V gene's germline CDR1 is LGHDT and CDR2 YNNKEL (reference sequence). Trimming took off 6 bases at V and 0 bases at J, with 18 bases between the two ends. The CDR3 here is CASRRGQMFSSGANVLTF. Written as DNA, the CDR3 is TGTGCCAGCAGACGTGGACAGATGTTCAGCTCTGGGGCCAACGTCCTGACTTTC.

This clonotype was recorded at least ten times. The rearrangement joins TRBV11-2 to TRBJ1-6; no firm D call. This CDR3 spans 16 amino acids. The germline CDR1 and CDR2 sequences are SGHAT and FQNNGV. Trimming shortened V by 5 bases and J by 9 bases, and 20 bases separated the two germline ends. In DNA, the CDR3 is TGTGCCAGCAGCGTAAGGATAGCGGACCGCCCTTCACCCCTCCACTTT. This translates into CASSVRIADRPSPLHF.

This clonotype was counted between two and nine times. The V gene is TRBV27, the J gene TRBJ2-2; D perhaps matches TRBD2 (6 bases). This CDR3 comprises 15 residues. Germline V gene lookup returns CDR1 MNHEY and CDR2 SMNVEV (reference sequence). The V end lost 2 bases, the J end lost 6 bases, and 13 bases lay between the germline ends. Written as DNA, the CDR3 is TGTGCCAGCAGTTTAGCGGGGCTAGTATCCGGGGAGCTGTTTTTT. Residues: CASSLAGLVSGELFF.

This clonotype was found a few times. The V gene is TRBV3-1, the J gene TRBJ1-6; D perhaps matches TRBD1 (5 bases). Germline V gene lookup returns CDR1 LGHDT and CDR2 YNNKEL (reference sequence). Deletions cut 0 bases from V and 7 bases from J, with 10 bases between. CDR3 length: 15 amino acids. The CDR3 DNA reads TGTGCCAGCAGCCAAGAAACAGGAACCAATTCACCCCTCCACTTT. Translating gives CASSQETGTNSPLHF.

The CDR3 sequence: CASSPNRSGRPYNEQFF. CDR3 coding DNA: TGTGCCAGCTCACCTAATAGAAGCGGGAGACCTTACAATGAGCAGTTCTTC. V usage is TRBV18 and J usage is TRBJ2-1; the match to TRBD2 covers 8 bases. Trimming took 3 bases from V and 4 from J; bases not matched to a gene: 11. The CDR3 loop spans 17 amino acids. The germline gives CDR1 KGHSH, CDR2 LQKENI.

V gene TRBV2 combines with J gene TRBJ1-3, with 10 bases identical to TRBD1. Per the germline V gene, CDR1 is SNHLY and CDR2 is FYNNEI. The junction had 6 bases not matched to a gene; V was cut back by 5 bases and J by 2 bases. The CDR3 contains 16 residues. CDR3 region: CASSLSGTGAGNTIYF. The CDR3, as DNA: TGTGCCAGCAGTTTATCCGGGACAGGGGCTGGAAACACCATATATTTT.

This clonotype was detected a few times. The chain links TRBV7-2 to TRBJ2-7; 11 bases are a match to TRBD2. In germline, CDR1 is SGHTA, CDR2 FQGNSA. The CDR3 is 18 amino acids. The V gene end was trimmed by 5 bases and the J gene end by 2 bases; junction bases not matched to a gene: 14. The CDR3 coding sequence is TGTGCCAGCAGCCCTACGGCTAGCGGGAGGACCTCCCCCTACGAGCAGTACTTC. This gives the protein CASSPTASGRTSPYEQYF.

This clonotype was counted between two and nine times. The rearrangement uses TRBV19 and TRBJ1-5, with TRBD1 as a possible D gene (6 bases). The CDR3 extends over 15 amino acids. Germline V gene lookup returns CDR1 LNHDA and CDR2 SQIVND (reference sequence). With 7 bases removed from V and 0 bases from J, the gap between germline ends came to 13 bases. CDR3 protein: CASIPTGYSNQPQHF. The CDR3 DNA reads TGTGCCAGTATACCGACAGGTTATAGCAATCAGCCCCAGCATTTT.

The table lists this clonotype with many counts. The chain links TRBV28 to TRBJ2-7, with 12 bases that match TRBD2. Germline V gives CDR1 MDHEN, CDR2 SYDVKM. After removal of 4 bases from V and 2 bases from J, the junction contained 9 bases not matched to a gene. The CDR3 extends over 17 amino acids. CDR3 protein: CASSSAGLAGPTYEQYF. CDR3 in DNA: TGTGCCAGCAGTTCCGCCGGACTAGCGGGGCCGACCTACGAGCAGTACTTC.

This clonotype occurred many times. The gene calls are TRBV2 and TRBJ2-1, with 9 nucleotides matching TRBD2. The CDR3 totals 17 residues. Germline assignment: CDR1 SNHLY and CDR2 FYNNEI. The V and J ends lost 6 bases and 2 bases, in that order; junction bases with no gene match: 11. Written as DNA, the CDR3 is TGTGCCAGCAGGGAGATTTCGACTAGCGGTACCTACAATGAGCAGTTCTTC. Its protein is CASREISTSGTYNEQFF. Together with reference TRBV2 and TRBJ2-1, the CDR3 gives the full variable domain: EPEVTQTPSHQVTQMGQEVILRCVPISNHLYFYWYRQILGQKVEFLVSFYNNEISEKSEIFDDQFSVERPDGSNFTLKIRSTKLEDSAMYFCASREISTSGTYNEQFFGPGTRLTVL.

This clonotype appeared many times. J is TRBJ2-1 and V is TRBV5-1; TRBD1 matches at 11 bases. V shed 5 bases and J 4 bases; nucleotides not matched to a gene: 8. There are 16 residues in the CDR3. Germline V gene data show CDR1 as SGHRS and CDR2 as YFSETQ. For the CDR3, the DNA is TGCGCCAGCAGACGTACCGGGACAGGGGGTTACAATGAGCAGTTCTTC. The encoded protein is CASRRTGTGGYNEQFF.

In this sample, this clonotype turned up many times. J is TRBJ2-1 and V is TRBV24-1, with TRBD2 matching over 10 bases. The CDR3 has 15 amino acids. V shed 5 bases and J 12 bases; nucleotides not matched to a gene: 12. CDR1 KGHDR and CDR2 SFDVKD come from the germline V gene. CDR3 amino acids: CATSGGLAARVGQFF. DNA of the CDR3: TGTGCCACCAGTGGAGGACTAGCGGCAAGGGTGGGGCAGTTCTTC.

This clonotype was seen a few times. The rearrangement joins TRBV5-1 to TRBJ1-2; 10 bases are a match to TRBD1. The CDR3 runs to 15 residues. Unmatched junction bases numbered 10, after V lost 4 bases and J lost 7 bases. Germline CDR1 is SGHRS and CDR2 is YFSETQ. In DNA, the CDR3 is TGCGCCAGCAGCGAAACGACAGGGGGCTATAGTGGCTACACCTTC. It is translated as CASSETTGGYSGYTF.